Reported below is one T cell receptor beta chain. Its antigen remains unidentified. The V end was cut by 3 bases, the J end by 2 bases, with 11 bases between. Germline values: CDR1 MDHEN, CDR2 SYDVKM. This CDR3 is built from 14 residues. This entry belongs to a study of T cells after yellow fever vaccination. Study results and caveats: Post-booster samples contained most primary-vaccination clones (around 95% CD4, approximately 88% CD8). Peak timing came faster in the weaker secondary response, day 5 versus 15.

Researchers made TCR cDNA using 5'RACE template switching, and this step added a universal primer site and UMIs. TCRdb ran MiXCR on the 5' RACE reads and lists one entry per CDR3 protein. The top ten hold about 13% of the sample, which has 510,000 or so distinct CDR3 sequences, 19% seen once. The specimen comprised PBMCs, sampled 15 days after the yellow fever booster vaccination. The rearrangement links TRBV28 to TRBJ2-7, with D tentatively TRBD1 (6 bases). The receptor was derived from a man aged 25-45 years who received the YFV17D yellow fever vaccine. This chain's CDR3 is CASSLRQDAYEQYF. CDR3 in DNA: TGTGCCAGCAGTTTGCGACAGGATGCCTACGAGCAGTACTTC.